This TCR beta chain was retrieved from a study of blood T cell repertoires in COVID-19 (dated by TCRdb to the early 2020s). Some background on the complete study: Collaborator samples came from the United States, Italy and Spain and covered acute and convalescent phases of COVID-19. Subjects who had been exposed to COVID-19, were actively infected with it, or had recovered from it provided the deeply sampled blood TCRbeta repertoires that made up the dataset. Where HLA class I and class II types were available, the types were taken from metadata supplied by the sample provider, not from assay-based typing. The material from the prospective study consisted of cDNA or gDNA derived from T cells, B-cell-depleted T cells, or PBMCs. The samples were drawn from the first 160 participants of the ongoing ImmuneRACE study and from 1,254 subjects provided by 6 global collaborators. A freely available public database, intended as a resource for researchers studying the immune response to SARS-CoV-2, is where the repertoires were released. The sample metadata nearly always contained a de-identified subject ID, COVID-19 status, age in years and sex.

A note on this clone: This clone's antigen is unknown. No base-level quality is on record; no much larger clone is a single base apart.

TCRbeta CDR3 regions were amplified from genomic DNA by means of the immunoSEQ Assay, a bias-controlled multiplex PCR. Regarding the original processing steps: The number of nucleated cells in each sample was estimated by amplification of reference gene primers within the assay. Sequence reads were collapsed and filtered to measure the absolute abundance of every unique TCRbeta CDR3 rearrangement. For each sample, productive Simpson clonality was calculated by taking the square root of Simpson's diversity index across productive rearrangements. This immuneACCESS table, as held by TCRdb, lists in-frame sequences with V and J called but not all clones. Of the missing ones, under half trace to an unresolved V gene in checked studies; the others have no known cause. D and trimming were read from the DNA, whereas the V and J calls and clone size are those reported in that table. The sample table records about 300,000 clones; about 86% of these occur just once. The ten top clones hold 1% to 1.5% of the sample.

Broader findings and caveats from the paper: Clinical and demographic metadata were provided uncurated, with the amount varying by source and participant.

Whole blood was collected in K2EDTA tubes by collaborating institutions according to the institutions' own protocols. For TCRbeta analysis, collaborator samples were shipped as frozen whole blood, as isolated PBMCs, or as DNA extracted from either sample type. This TCR derives from a woman between 50 and 59 years old with acute or convalescent COVID-19. The sequenced material came from peripheral blood.

The base sequence is TGTGCCAGCAGCCAAGTACAGGGATCAACTAATGAAAAACTGTTTTTT. Its translation reads: CASSQVQGSTNEKLFF. Here the chain combines TRBV4-2 and TRBJ1-4; TRBD1 is a possible D gene, resting on 6 matching bases. V loses 1 base, J loses 0 bases, and the germline ends lie 9 bases apart. Counted from cysteine to phenylalanine, this CDR3 has 16 amino acids. Only CDR3 DNA remains: 48 bases, in frame from the first base. In the germline V gene, CDR1 corresponds to LGHNA and CDR2 to YNFKEQ.